A single sample is the source of the 6 T cell receptor beta chains below, sequenced in a study of vaccination and CD4 T cells after COVID-19. TCRdb fed the PCR reads into MiXCR, producing one record per CDR3 protein. The repertoire holds approximately 21,000 distinct CDR3 sequences, with roughly 56% as singletons. The sample consisted of CD4+ T cells from blood, taken before SARS-CoV-2 vaccination. These receptors originate from a human donor who had recovered from COVID-19.

This chain joins TRBV11-2 and TRBJ2-7; 10 bases align to TRBD1. The germline V gene has CDR1 SGHAT and CDR2 FQNNGV. The CDR3 has 13 residues. Losses at the gene ends were 4 bases for V and 3 bases for J; bases not matched to a gene: 0. The CDR3 protein is CASSWDRGYEQYF. CDR3 in DNA: TGTGCCAGCAGCTGGGACAGGGGCTACGAGCAGTACTTC. Full variable domain (outside the CDR3, taken from reference TRBV11-2 and TRBJ2-7): EAGVAQSPRYKIIEKRQSVAFWCNPISGHATLYWYQQILGQGPKLLIQFQNNGVVDDSQLPKDRFSAERLKGVDSTLKIQPAKLEDSAVYLCASSWDRGYEQYFGPGTRLTVT.

The chain combines TRBV6-5 with TRBJ2-1; the D gene could be TRBD1 or TRBD2 (5 bases each). Trimming pared 0 bases from V and 3 bases from J, leaving 9 bases between. Germline V gene sequence: CDR1 MNHEY, CDR2 SVGAGI. This CDR3 is 15 amino acids long. CDR3: CASSYSWGIYNEQFF. The DNA for the CDR3 is TGTGCCAGCAGTTACTCGTGGGGGATCTACAATGAGCAGTTCTTC.

This clonotype was observed a handful of times. This chain joins TRBV20-1 and TRBJ2-3, with TRBD2 matching 7 bases. The length of the CDR3 is 13 residues. CDR1 DFQATT and CDR2 SNEGSKA come from the germline V gene (reference sequence). The V and J ends lost 6 bases and 0 bases, in that order; junction bases with no gene match: 3. CDR3 sequence (DNA): TGCAGTGCCCTTAGCGGGAGCACAGATACGCAGTATTTT. Translating it yields CSALSGSTDTQYF.

This clonotype has only a few counts. CDR3 residues: CATRDGGTEAFF. The CDR3 DNA follows: TGTGCCACCAGGGACGGCGGGACTGAAGCTTTCTTT. The V gene is TRBV19, the J gene TRBJ1-1; possible D gene TRBD1, 5 bases. The V gene's germline CDR1 is LNHDA and CDR2 SQIVND (reference sequence). V lost 10 bases and J 5 bases, leaving 14 bases between the germline ends. The length of the CDR3 is 12 residues. The full variable domain, its missing parts supplied by reference TRBV19 and TRBJ1-1, is DGGITQSPKYLFRKEGQNVTLSCEQNLNHDAMYWYRQDPGQGLRLIYYSQIVNDFQKGDIAEGYSVSREKKESFPLTVTSAQKNPTAFYLCATRDGGTEAFFGQGTRLTVV.

The rearrangement joins TRBV6-2 or TRBV6-3 to TRBJ2-5; tentative D call: TRBD1 (5 bases). The CDR3 loop spans 14 amino acids. CDR1 MNHEY and CDR2 SVGEGT come from the germline V gene. V gave up 4 bases and J gave up 5 bases, with 14 bases separating them. The CDR3 sequence is CASSSRTRWETQYF. CDR3 DNA sequence: TGTGCCAGCAGTTCCAGGACACGATGGGAGACCCAGTACTTC.

This clonotype was counted between two and nine times. The rearrangement links TRBV20-1 to TRBJ2-5; 14 bases agree with TRBD2. The CDR3 extends over 19 amino acids. Per the germline V gene, CDR1 is DFQATT and CDR2 is SNEGSKA (reference sequence). J lost 0 bases, V lost 6 bases, and 15 bases had no gene match. The CDR3 here is CSAILPGLAGVGYQETQYF. The CDR3 DNA reads as TGCAGTGCGATTCTACCGGGACTAGCGGGAGTCGGGTACCAAGAGACCCAGTACTTC.